This is a list of T cell receptor beta chains from one sample in a study of OX40 agonist ivuxolimab in advanced cancers. The table came from immunoSEQ multiplex PCR; TCRdb's copy has only in-frame clones and leaves some out. The table includes about 58,000 clones, 70% to 85% detected once. Material: CD4+ or CD8+ T cells sorted from blood, obtained in a trial of the OX40 agonist ivuxolimab. These receptors originate from an adult with an advanced solid tumor such as melanoma, head and neck, liver or kidney cancer. The CDR3 runs from the conserved cysteine through the conserved F or W. A D gene is named only where the DNA matches it firmly. Rows may omit the clone size; those that give it use once, few, many or a size class.

once TRBD1 TRBJ1-6 TRBV6-6 TGTGCCAGCAGCCCCGGGACAGGGGGCGATTCACCCCTCCACTTT CASSPGTGGDSPLHF
- - TRBJ2-7 TRBV7-8 TGTGCCAGCAGCATAGCGCTCTCCTACGAGCAGTACTTC CASSIALSYEQYF
- TRBD2 TRBJ2-1 TRBV5-1 TGCGCCAGCAGCTTGATCGTTTCGGGGGGCTACAATGAGCAGTTCTTC CASSLIVSGGYNEQFF
- - TRBJ2-3 TRBV2 TGTGCCAGCAGTGACAGGGTTACGGATACGCAGTATTTT CASSDRVTDTQYF
- - TRBJ2-1 TRBV6-4 TGTGCCAGCAGCCCGGGGGCAACAAGATACTCCTACAATGAGCAGTTCTTC CASSPGATRYSYNEQFF
- TRBD1 TRBJ1-1 TRBV5-1 TGCGCCAGCACTCGAGACAGGGCGAACACTGAAGCTTTCTTT CASTRDRANTEAFF
- - TRBJ1-4 TRBV4-2 TGTGCCAGCAGCCAAGATAAGGGCACGGATGGGGGTGGTGAAAAACTGTTTTTT CASSQDKGTDGGGEKLFF
- TRBD1 TRBJ1-1 TRBV6-1 TGTGCCAGCAGTGTGTCAGGGGGGTACGCTGAAGCTTTCTTT CASSVSGGYAEAFF
once TRBD1 TRBJ1-1 TRBV18 TGTGCCAGCTCACCGCCGGGGACAGGGGGCCTTACTGAAGCTTTCTTT CASSPPGTGGLTEAFF
- TRBD1 TRBJ1-3 TRBV6-1 TGTGCCAGCAGGAGGACAGGGTTGGGAGACACCATATATTTT CASRRTGLGDTIYF
- TRBD1 TRBJ2-7 TRBV4-3 TGCGCCAGCAGCCGGGACAGCGAGCAGTACTTC CASSRDSEQYF
- - TRBJ2-5 TRBV7-9 TGTGCCAGTACCAGGGGTCAAGAGACCCAGTACTTC CASTRGQETQYF
- - TRBJ1-3 TRBV19 TGTGCCAGTAGTAATGTGGGACAACTCTTCTCTGGAAACACCATATATTTT CASSNVGQLFSGNTIYF
- TRBD2 TRBJ2-2 TRBV7-3 TGTGCCAGCAGCTCGAGGACGGGACTAGCTACCGGGGAGCTGTTTTTT CASSSRTGLATGELFF